Below, 16 T cell receptor beta chains from the same sample are listed, as sequenced in a study of cytomegalovirus exposure and HLA in healthy donors. 13 Jbeta primers and 60 Vbeta primers were used for the PCR. Profiling relied on immunoSEQ multiplex PCR, and the TCRdb table lists in-frame clones only, not all of them. Seen here are some 98,000 clones, around three quarters observed once, and the top ten hold about 2%. The sample comprised PBMCs. These receptors came from a man aged 35 to 55 in good health and CMV-seronegative.

The chain couples TRBV28 to TRBJ1-2; TRBD1 matches 9 bases. After removal of 6 bases from V and 2 bases from J, the junction contained 4 bases not matched to a gene. The CDR3 totals 14 residues. Germline lookup yields CDR1 MDHEN and CDR2 SYDVKM. This CDR3 is CASRTGGGNYGYTF. The CDR3 DNA sequence: TGTGCCAGCAGGACAGGGGGGGGAAACTATGGCTACACCTTC.

The chain recombines TRBV11-2 with TRBJ2-3; weak D call: TRBD1 (5 bases). The germline CDR1 and CDR2 sequences are SGHAT and FQNNGV. V gave up 5 bases and J gave up 3 bases, with 9 bases separating them. This CDR3 spans 13 amino acids. In DNA form, the CDR3 reads TGTGCCAGCAGCCAAGGGGCGACAGATACGCAGTATTTT. This gives the protein CASSQGATDTQYF.

V usage is TRBV29-1 and J usage is TRBJ2-1, with 12 bases matching TRBD2. This CDR3 contains 16 residues. V shed 1 base and J 6 bases; nucleotides not matched to a gene: 7. CDR1 and CDR2 from the germline V gene are SQVTM and ANQGSEA. In DNA, the CDR3 is TGCAGCGTTGAAGCCACACTAGCGGGAGGCCTCAATGAGCAGTTCTTC. Protein product: CSVEATLAGGLNEQFF.

The V and J genes are TRBV4-2 and TRBJ2-7, with TRBD1 as a possible D gene (6 bases). Germline CDR1 is LGHNA and CDR2 is YNFKEQ. The CDR3 is 19 residues long. The ends were cut back, 0 bases at V and 2 bases at J, with 23 bases in the middle. The CDR3 DNA sequence: TGTGCCAGCAGCCAAGATCCCCAGCTTAGGGGGAGTTTGACCTACGAGCAGTACTTC. This translates into CASSQDPQLRGSLTYEQYF.

This clone was picked up one time. V usage is TRBV7-2 and J usage is TRBJ2-4; 7 bases match TRBD1. The CDR3 is 15 residues long. Germline CDR1 and CDR2: SGHTA and FQGNSA. The junction had 2 bases not matched to a gene; V was cut back by 1 base and J by 2 bases. In DNA form, the CDR3 reads TGTGCCAGCAGCTTAGGGGACAGCCCCAAAAACATTCAGTACTTC. Residues: CASSLGDSPKNIQYF.

This clone appeared a single time. The chain links TRBV19 to TRBJ1-5, with D uncertain. V gave up 8 bases and J gave up 0 bases, with 8 bases separating them. The V gene's germline CDR1 is LNHDA and CDR2 SQIVND (reference sequence). The CDR3 is made up of 13 amino acids. The CDR3 nucleotides are TGTGCCAGTTCTACAGCTAGCAATCAGCCCCAGCATTTT. It translates to CASSTASNQPQHF.

The chain has TRBV9 and TRBJ1-6; TRBD1 matches at 9 bases. Looked up from germline, CDR1 is SGDLS and CDR2 is YYNGEE. The junction had 5 bases not matched to a gene; V was cut back by 0 bases and J by 4 bases. This CDR3 region has 17 residues. CDR3 in amino acids: CASSVGSGTGYNSPLHF. The CDR3, as DNA: TGTGCCAGCAGCGTAGGTTCCGGGACAGGGTATAATTCACCCCTCCACTTT.

CDR3: CASSLLGGNYEQYF. The CDR3 region has the DNA TGTGCCAGTAGTCTGCTAGGGGGCAACTACGAGCAGTACTTC. This sequence joins TRBV19 and TRBJ2-7, with TRBD1 identical over 7 bases. V dropped 5 bases and J dropped 3; count of bases not matched to a gene: 7. This CDR3 is built from 14 residues. The germline V gene encodes CDR1 LNHDA and CDR2 SQIVND (reference sequence).

This clone was detected a few times. The chain combines TRBV28 with TRBJ2-1; D perhaps matches TRBD1 (7 bases). Per germline, CDR1 MDHEN and CDR2 SYDVKM. Trimming stripped 2 bases from V and 4 bases from J, with 15 bases between. The CDR3 is made up of 16 amino acids. The CDR3 region has the DNA TGTGCCAGCAGTTTAACAGGCCCAGGGGGGTACAATGAGCAGTTCTTC. This codes for CASSLTGPGGYNEQFF.

CDR3 amino acids: CASSEAPASGNTIYF. CDR3 nucleotides: TGTGCCAGTAGTGAGGCTCCCGCGTCTGGAAACACCATATATTTT. The V and J genes are TRBV19 and TRBJ1-3; no firm D call. In germline, CDR1 is LNHDA, CDR2 SQIVND (reference sequence). Deletions cut 5 bases from V and 1 base from J, with 12 bases between. The CDR3 is made up of 15 amino acids.

This sequence joins TRBV27 and TRBJ1-3; perhaps TRBD1 as D (6 bases). The CDR3 is 12 residues long. V gave up 8 bases and J gave up 2 bases, with 7 bases separating them. CDR1 is MNHEY and CDR2 is SMNVEV in the germline V gene (reference sequence). The CDR3 is CASWGPGNTIYF. CDR3 nucleotides: TGTGCCAGCTGGGGGCCTGGAAACACCATATATTTT.

In the case of this clone: Germline and junction disagree at one end, which may indicate a read error. The V gene is TRBV7-9, the J gene TRBJ2-7; 8 bases are a match to TRBD1. The CDR3 is made up of 15 amino acids. The germline V gene has CDR1 SEHNR and CDR2 FQNEAQ (reference sequence). As DNA, the CDR3 is TGTTCCAGCAGCTTCGGACAGGGCCCAAACTACGAGCAGTACTTC. This sequence encodes CSSSFGQGPNYEQYF.

This chain links TRBV14 with TRBJ2-1, with no clear D. Looked up from germline, CDR1 is SGHDN and CDR2 is FVKESK. The CDR3 totals 13 residues. The V end was cut by 1 base, the J end by 12 bases, with 13 bases between. The CDR3 is CASSQVREAGQFF. DNA for the CDR3: TGTGCCAGCAGCCAAGTGAGAGAGGCCGGGCAGTTCTTC.

The chain links TRBV5-4 to TRBJ2-1, with 7 bases aligning to TRBD2. Germline CDR1 SGHNT, CDR2 YYREEE (reference sequence). The CDR3 runs to 16 residues. The V gene end was trimmed by 4 bases and the J gene end by 1 base; junction bases not matched to a gene: 8. This chain's CDR3 is CASSLEAGASYNEQFF. In DNA, the CDR3 is TGTGCCAGCAGCCTGGAGGCGGGAGCTTCCTACAATGAGCAGTTCTTC.

V is TRBV7-9 and J is TRBJ2-1; 12 bases match TRBD2. The germline CDR1 and CDR2 sequences are SEHNR and FQNEAQ (reference sequence). V lost 1 base, J lost 4 bases, and 11 bases stayed unmatched. There are 19 residues in the CDR3. CDR3 loop: CASSLVSSGRARAYNEQFF. The CDR3 nucleotides read TGTGCCAGCAGCTTAGTCTCTAGCGGGAGGGCCCGGGCTTACAATGAGCAGTTCTTC.

Only a few counts were recorded for this clone. Other nucleotide sequences from this sample produce the same CDR3. The chain is built from TRBV6-5 and TRBJ1-2, with 10 bases identical to TRBD1. The CDR3 length is 16 residues. V shed 0 bases and J 5 bases; nucleotides not matched to a gene: 6. Germline CDR1 MNHEY, CDR2 SVGAGI. Here the CDR3 DNA reads TGTGCCAGCAGTTACTCTAGGACAGGGGGTGGATATGGCTACACCTTC. Translated, it gives CASSYSRTGGGYGYTF.